This TCR beta chain was identified in a study of T cells in Graves' hyperthyroidism and ophthalmopathy. Study-wide background: Peripheral blood samples were taken at initial diagnosis, prior to any treatment.

The source material, RNA transcripts, was used to amplify TCR beta CDR3 regions. A set of HTBI primers served as the primers for a first-round RT-PCR of the TCR CDR3. TCRdb redid the calling of the multiplex PCR reads with MiXCR, one entry per CDR3 protein. The sample records nearly 600,000 distinct CDR3 sequences, roughly 14% being singletons. This clonotype was recorded many times. Its antigen is currently unknown. Study-wide results and caveats: Before onset, by a median of about six months, the model predicted ophthalmopathy.

Sample collection date corresponds to first hyperthyroidism diagnosis, prior to any ophthalmopathy symptoms. Sequencing was done on a sample of blood. The receptor comes from a young woman with Graves' hyperthyroidism that later progressed to Graves' ophthalmopathy.

CDR3 loop: CASRGQGTYSSYNEQFF. CDR3 DNA: TGTGCCAGCAGGGGACAGGGGACTTATAGCTCCTACAATGAGCAGTTCTTC. The gene calls are TRBV6-1 and TRBJ2-1; 10 bases line up with TRBD1. J gave up 0 bases and V 6 bases, and 8 bases lay outside the gene matches. This CDR3 region has 17 residues. The germline CDR1 and CDR2 sequences are MNHNS and SASEGT.